This T cell receptor beta chain was identified during a study of blood T cell repertoires in COVID-19. Overall study context: The United States, Italy and Spain provided the acute and convalescent COVID-19 samples.

The CDR3 runs 13 residues. V was trimmed by 0 bases and J by 0 bases, leaving 3 bases between them. Germline assignment: CDR1 MNHEY and CDR2 SVGAGI. Notes on this clone: The same CDR3 arises from other DNA sequences in this sample as well.

The authors' processing: The assay estimated nucleated cells by amplifying reference gene primers. Generated by immunoSEQ multiplex PCR, the TCRdb table keeps only in-frame clones and is missing some. From that table come the V and J calls and clone size; the DNA was used to work out D and trimming. This table holds more than 140,000 clones, around 80% found once. The chain uses TRBV6-5 and TRBJ2-7; D is unresolved. Sequenced: peripheral blood. The TCR originated in a woman aged 50 to 60 in a cohort sampled during active or convalescent COVID-19. CDR3 in DNA: TGTGCCAGCAGTTACTCGGCCTCCTACGAGCAGTACTTC. Protein product: CASSYSASYEQYF.